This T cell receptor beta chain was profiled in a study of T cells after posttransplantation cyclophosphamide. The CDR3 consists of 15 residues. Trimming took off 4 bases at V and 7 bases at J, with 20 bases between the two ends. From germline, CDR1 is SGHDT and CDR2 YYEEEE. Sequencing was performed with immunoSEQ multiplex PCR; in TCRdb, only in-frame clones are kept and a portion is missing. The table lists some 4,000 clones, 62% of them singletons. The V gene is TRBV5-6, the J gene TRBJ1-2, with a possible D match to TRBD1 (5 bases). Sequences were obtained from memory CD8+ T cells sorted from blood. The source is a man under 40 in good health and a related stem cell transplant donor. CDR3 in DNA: TGTGCCAGCAGCGGACAAGGACCGACCTTGGGTGGCTACACCTTC. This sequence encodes CASSGQGPTLGGYTF.